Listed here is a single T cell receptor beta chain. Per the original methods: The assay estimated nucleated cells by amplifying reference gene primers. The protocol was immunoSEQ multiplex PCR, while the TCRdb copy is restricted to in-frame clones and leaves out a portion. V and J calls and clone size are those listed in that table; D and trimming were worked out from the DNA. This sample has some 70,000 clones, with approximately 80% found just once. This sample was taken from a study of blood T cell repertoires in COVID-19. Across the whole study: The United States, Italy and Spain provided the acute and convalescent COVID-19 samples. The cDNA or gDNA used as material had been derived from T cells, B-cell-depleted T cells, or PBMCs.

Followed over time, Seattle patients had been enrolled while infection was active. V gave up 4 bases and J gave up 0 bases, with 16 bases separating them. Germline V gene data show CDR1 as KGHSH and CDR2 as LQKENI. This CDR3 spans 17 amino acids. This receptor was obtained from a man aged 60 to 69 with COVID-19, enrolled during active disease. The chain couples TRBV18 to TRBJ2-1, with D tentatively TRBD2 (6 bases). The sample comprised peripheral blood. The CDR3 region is CASSQRGGASSYNEQFF. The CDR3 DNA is TGTGCCAGCTCACAACGGGGCGGGGCAAGCTCCTACAATGAGCAGTTCTTC.